This TCR beta chain was sequenced for a study of vaccination effects on CD4 cells after COVID-19. Profiling relied on immunoSEQ multiplex PCR, and the TCRdb table lists in-frame clones only, not all of them. This table has some 41,000 clones, around 76% appearing once. Antigen-specific CD4+ T cell clonotypes were called by their expansion after viral peptide-pool culture in ViraFEST. Culturing for around 10 days preceded CD4+ T cell isolation. According to the study, vaccine recipients showed no prior SARS-CoV-2 infection and negative nucleocapsid antibodies. Wells containing 1.5 million to 2 million PBMC each were cultured with around 9.1 IU/ml IL-2 and about 10 ug/ml peptides. As to this clone: The antigen remains undetermined.

The CDR3 is 14 residues long. The V and J ends lost 5 bases and 5 bases, in that order; junction bases with no gene match: 8. Germline V gene lookup returns CDR1 KGHSH and CDR2 LQKENI. Points from the study as a whole: Healthy vaccinees' vaccine-induced clones included only 1 of 255 cross-reacting with common cold coronaviruses. Missing from the study were early post-infection timepoints, and its convalescent patients were few. Clones arising from infection and from vaccination showed marked clonal contraction late after vaccination.

This rearrangement joins TRBV18 to TRBJ2-5; 7 bases align to TRBD1. The origin of this receptor is a human donor who received a COVID-19 vaccine. Material: CD4+ T cells from PBMCs cultured with SARS-CoV-2 spike peptides, obtained before COVID-19 vaccination. CDR3 residues: CASSDRAPRETQYF. CDR3 coding DNA: TGTGCCAGCTCAGACAGGGCCCCGAGGGAGACCCAGTACTTC.